The T cell receptor (beta chain) described here comes from a study of T cell repertoires in cytomegalovirus infection. Study-level background: In public TCR beta signatures, there were indications of both CMV infection and matching HLA type. Study-level findings and limits: Carriers of CMV and the relevant HLA type were discriminated by public TCR beta frequency. Dominating the ex vivo response were TCR beta clonotypes that were CMV-specific and HLA-C-restricted.

V lost 2 bases and J lost 1, with 8 bases in between. The CDR3 is 14 amino acids. Using its own MiXCR run on the reads, TCRdb lists one record per CDR3 protein. This sample has 49,000 or so distinct CDR3 sequences; roughly 19% occur once, and the top ten carry 50% to 65%. This clonotype has ten or more counts. Antigen unknown. The sequencing used CD8+ T cells from cultured PBMCs, collected from culture after CMV antigen stimulation. This receptor was obtained from a human donor in good health (CMV status not recorded). Some clones in this sample may be carry-over from other donors' samples. The V and J genes are TRBV12-3 or TRBV12-4 and TRBJ2-5; perhaps TRBD2 as D (6 bases). The CDR3, as DNA: TGTGCCAGCAGTTTACGGACTACCCAAGAGACCCAGTACTTC. This gives the protein CASSLRTTQETQYF.